This T cell receptor beta chain was profiled in a study of cytomegalovirus exposure and HLA in healthy donors. The study ran its PCR with 60 Vbeta and 13 Jbeta primers. Using immunoSEQ multiplex PCR, the repertoire was profiled, and TCRdb retains in-frame clones only, with some absent. The repertoire holds about 110,000 clones, with roughly 80% as singletons. Material for sequencing was PBMCs. The sequence was collected from a man in his thirties or forties in good health and CMV-seropositive.

The CDR3: CAISESTRGLYEQYF. The CDR3 bases are TGTGCCATCAGTGAGTCAACCAGGGGGCTCTACGAGCAGTACTTC. This chain connects TRBV10-3 to TRBJ2-5; the match to TRBD1 covers 8 bases. Matching the DNA end better, TRBJ2-7 makes the J call doubtful. The CDR3 is 15 amino acids. Looked up from germline, CDR1 is ENHRY and CDR2 is SYGVKD.